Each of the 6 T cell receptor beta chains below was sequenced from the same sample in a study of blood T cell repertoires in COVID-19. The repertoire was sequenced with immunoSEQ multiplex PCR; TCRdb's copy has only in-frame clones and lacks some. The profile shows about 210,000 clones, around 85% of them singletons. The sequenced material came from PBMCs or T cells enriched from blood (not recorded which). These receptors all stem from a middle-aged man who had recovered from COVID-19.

The CDR3 sequence: CASSYYDGTSYEQYF. CDR3 bases: TGCGCCAGCAGCTACTATGACGGAACCTCCTACGAGCAGTACTTC. This rearrangement joins TRBV5-1 to TRBJ2-7; no firm D call. The CDR3 sequence is 15 residues long. V was shortened by 3 bases and J by 0 bases, with 13 bases between the two germline ends. Germline CDR1 reads SGHRS; CDR2 reads YFSETQ.

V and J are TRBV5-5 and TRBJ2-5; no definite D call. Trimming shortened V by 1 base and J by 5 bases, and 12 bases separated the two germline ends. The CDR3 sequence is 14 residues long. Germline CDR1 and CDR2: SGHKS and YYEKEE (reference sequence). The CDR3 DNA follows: TGTGCCAGCAGCTTGTTCGCAGGTCCGGAGACCCAGTACTTC. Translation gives CASSLFAGPETQYF.

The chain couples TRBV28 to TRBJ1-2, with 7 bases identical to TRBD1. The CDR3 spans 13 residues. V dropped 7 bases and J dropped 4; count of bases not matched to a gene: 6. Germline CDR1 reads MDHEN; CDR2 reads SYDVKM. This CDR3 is CASTRTGLYGYTF. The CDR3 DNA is TGTGCCAGCACTCGGACAGGACTCTATGGCTACACCTTC.

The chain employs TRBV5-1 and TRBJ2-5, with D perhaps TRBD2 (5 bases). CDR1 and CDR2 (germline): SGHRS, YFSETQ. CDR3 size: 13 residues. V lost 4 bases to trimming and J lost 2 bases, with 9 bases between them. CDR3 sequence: CASSGLVQETQYF. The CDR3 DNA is TGCGCCAGCAGCGGACTTGTACAAGAGACCCAGTACTTC.

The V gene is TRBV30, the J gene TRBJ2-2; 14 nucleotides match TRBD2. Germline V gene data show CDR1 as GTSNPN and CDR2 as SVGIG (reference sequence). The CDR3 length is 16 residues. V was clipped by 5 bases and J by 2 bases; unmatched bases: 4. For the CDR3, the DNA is TGTGCCTGGTCGGGACTAGCGGGAGTAAACACCGGGGAGCTGTTTTTT. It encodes CAWSGLAGVNTGELFF.

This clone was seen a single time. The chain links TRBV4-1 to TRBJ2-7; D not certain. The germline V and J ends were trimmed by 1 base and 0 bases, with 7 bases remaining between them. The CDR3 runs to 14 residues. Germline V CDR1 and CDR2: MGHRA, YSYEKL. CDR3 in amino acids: CASSQAYGSYEQYF. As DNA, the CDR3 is TGCGCCAGCAGCCAAGCATACGGCTCCTACGAGCAGTACTTC.